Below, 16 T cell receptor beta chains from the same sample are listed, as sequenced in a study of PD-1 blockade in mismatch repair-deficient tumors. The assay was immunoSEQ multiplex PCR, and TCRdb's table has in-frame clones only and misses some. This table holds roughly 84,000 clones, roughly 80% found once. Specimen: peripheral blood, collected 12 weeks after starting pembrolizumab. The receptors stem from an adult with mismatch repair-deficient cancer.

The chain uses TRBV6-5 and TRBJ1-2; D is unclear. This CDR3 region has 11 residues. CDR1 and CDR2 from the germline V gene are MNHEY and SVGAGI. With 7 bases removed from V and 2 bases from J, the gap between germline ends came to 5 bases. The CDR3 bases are TGTGCCAGCAACGACAACTATGGCTACACCTTC. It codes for CASNDNYGYTF.

The CDR3 region is CASSFTTYNEQFF. The CDR3 DNA sequence: TGTGCCAGCAGCTTCACAACCTACAATGAGCAGTTCTTC. The chain joins TRBV7-8 to TRBJ2-1, with unresolved D. Deletions cut 3 bases from V and 2 bases from J, with 5 bases between. CDR1 and CDR2 from the germline V gene are SGHVS and FQNEAQ. This CDR3 is built from 13 residues.

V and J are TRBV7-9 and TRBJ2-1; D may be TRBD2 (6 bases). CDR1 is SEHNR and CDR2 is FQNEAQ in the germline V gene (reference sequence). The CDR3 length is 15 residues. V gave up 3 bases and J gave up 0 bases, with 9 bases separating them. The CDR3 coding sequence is TGTGCCAGCAGCTTCTCCGGGGGCTCCTACAATGAGCAGTTCTTC. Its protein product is CASSFSGGSYNEQFF.

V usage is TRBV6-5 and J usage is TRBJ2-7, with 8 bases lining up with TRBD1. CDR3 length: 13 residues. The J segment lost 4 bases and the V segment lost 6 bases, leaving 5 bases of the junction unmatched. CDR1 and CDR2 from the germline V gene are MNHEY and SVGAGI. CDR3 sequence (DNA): TGTGCCAGCAGCCGACAGGGGTCATACGAGCAGTACTTC. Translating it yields CASSRQGSYEQYF.

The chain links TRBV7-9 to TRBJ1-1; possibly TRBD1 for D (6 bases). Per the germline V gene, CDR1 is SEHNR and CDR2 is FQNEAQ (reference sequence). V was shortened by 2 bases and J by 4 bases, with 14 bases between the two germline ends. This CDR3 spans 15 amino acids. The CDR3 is CASSLRPGAGTEAFF. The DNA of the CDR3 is TGTGCCAGCAGCTTACGCCCAGGGGCGGGCACTGAAGCTTTCTTT.

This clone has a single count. The CDR3 DNA reads as TGTGCCAGCAGCGAGTTCCTCACAGGAAACTATGGCTACACCTTC. It codes for CASSEFLTGNYGYTF. This chain uses TRBV9 with TRBJ1-2, with D perhaps matching TRBD1 (5 bases). Germline CDR1 SGDLS, CDR2 YYNGEE. V was trimmed by 3 bases and J by 2 bases, leaving 14 bases between them. The CDR3 loop spans 15 amino acids.

The CDR3 spells CASSLKGASGKNIQYF. The CDR3 DNA is TGTGCCAGCAGCTTAAAGGGAGCAAGCGGCAAAAACATTCAGTACTTC. This rearrangement joins TRBV7-8 to TRBJ2-4, with D maybe TRBD2 (5 bases). CDR1 and CDR2 from the germline V gene are SGHVS and FQNEAQ. V was trimmed by 2 bases and J by 3 bases, leaving 14 bases between them. The CDR3 covers 16 residues.

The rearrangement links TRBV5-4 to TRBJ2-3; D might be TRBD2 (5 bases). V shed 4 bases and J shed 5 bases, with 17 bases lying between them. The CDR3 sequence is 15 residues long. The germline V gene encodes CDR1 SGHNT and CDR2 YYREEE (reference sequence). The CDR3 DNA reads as TGTGCCAGCAGCACGGAAGGCCTAGCCGGAGATACGCAGTATTTT. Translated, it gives CASSTEGLAGDTQYF.

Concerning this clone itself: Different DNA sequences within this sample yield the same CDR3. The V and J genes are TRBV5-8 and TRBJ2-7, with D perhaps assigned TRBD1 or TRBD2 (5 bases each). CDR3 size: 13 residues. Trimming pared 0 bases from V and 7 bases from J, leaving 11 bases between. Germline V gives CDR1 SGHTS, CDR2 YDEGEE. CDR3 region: CASSLAGRHEQYF. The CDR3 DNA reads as TGTGCCAGCAGCTTGGCGGGGCGCCATGAGCAGTACTTC.

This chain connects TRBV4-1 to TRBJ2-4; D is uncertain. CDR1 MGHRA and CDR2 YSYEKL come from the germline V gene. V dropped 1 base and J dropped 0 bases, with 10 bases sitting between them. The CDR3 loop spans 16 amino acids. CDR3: CASSQGVPLAKNIQYF. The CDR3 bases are TGCGCCAGCAGCCAAGGAGTCCCTTTAGCCAAAAACATTCAGTACTTC.

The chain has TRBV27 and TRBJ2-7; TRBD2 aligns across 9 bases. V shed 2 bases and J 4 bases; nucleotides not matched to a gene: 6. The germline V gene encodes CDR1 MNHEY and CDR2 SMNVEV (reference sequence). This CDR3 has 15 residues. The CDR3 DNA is TGTGCCAGCAGTTTAAAAGCGGGAGGCAGTTACGAGCAGTACTTC. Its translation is CASSLKAGGSYEQYF.

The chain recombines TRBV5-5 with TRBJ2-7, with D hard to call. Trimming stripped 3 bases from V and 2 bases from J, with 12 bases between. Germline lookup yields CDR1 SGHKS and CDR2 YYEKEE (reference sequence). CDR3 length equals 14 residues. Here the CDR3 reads CASSSLAGAYEQYF. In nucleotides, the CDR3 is TGTGCCAGCAGCTCATTAGCCGGAGCCTACGAGCAGTACTTC.

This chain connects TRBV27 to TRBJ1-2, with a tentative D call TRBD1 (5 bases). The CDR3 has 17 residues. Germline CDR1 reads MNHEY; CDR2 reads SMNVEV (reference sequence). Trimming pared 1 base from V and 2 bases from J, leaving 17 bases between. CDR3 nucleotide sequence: TGTGCCAGCAGTTTATTTTTTGGGGCGGGGAACAACTATGGCTACACCTTC. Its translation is CASSLFFGAGNNYGYTF.

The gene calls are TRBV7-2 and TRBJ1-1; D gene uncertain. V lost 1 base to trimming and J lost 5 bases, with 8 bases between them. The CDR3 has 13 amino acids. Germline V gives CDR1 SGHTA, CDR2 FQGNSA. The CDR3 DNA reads TGTGCCAGCAGCTTAGGGCCGGCTACTGAAGCTTTCTTT. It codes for CASSLGPATEAFF.

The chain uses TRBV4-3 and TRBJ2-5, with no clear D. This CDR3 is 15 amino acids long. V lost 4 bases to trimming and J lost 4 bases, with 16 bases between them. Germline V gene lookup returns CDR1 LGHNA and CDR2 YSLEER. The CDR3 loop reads CASSRILRPGETQYF. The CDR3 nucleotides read TGCGCCAGCAGCCGAATACTCCGACCGGGAGAGACCCAGTACTTC.

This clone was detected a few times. DNA of the CDR3: TGTGCCAGCAGGAGCGGAAGCTCCTACGAGCAGTACTTC. Its translation is CASRSGSSYEQYF. The rearrangement links TRBV27 to TRBJ2-7; TRBD2 is a possible D gene (5 bases). The CDR3 sequence is 13 residues long. Germline V lookup: CDR1 MNHEY, CDR2 SMNVEV (reference sequence). Trimming cost V 6 bases and J 0 bases, with 9 bases left between them.